The T cell receptor (beta chain) under discussion was sequenced for a study of blood T cell repertoires in COVID-19. Study summary: The cDNA or gDNA used as material had been derived from T cells, B-cell-depleted T cells, or PBMCs.

Trimming removed 3 bases at V and 0 bases at J, with 12 bases between. The CDR3 sequence is 15 residues long. From germline, CDR1 is SGHRS and CDR2 YFSETQ. Measured with immunoSEQ multiplex PCR; TCRdb has only the in-frame clones, and not every one. The table includes tens of thousands of clones, 90% to 95% detected once. The source material was peripheral blood. The rearrangement links TRBV5-1 to TRBJ1-1, with D possibly matching TRBD1 (6 bases). The receptor's source is a human donor in a cohort sampled during active COVID-19. In nucleotides, the CDR3 is TGCGCCAGCAGCTCAGCCGGGACATTGAACACTGAAGCTTTCTTT. It specifies CASSSAGTLNTEAFF.